The clone carrying this T cell receptor beta chain was seen more than once but under ten times. Its cognate antigen is unknown. This sample is drawn from a study of T cell responses to AZD1222 COVID-19 vaccine. General study results and limits: Among the donors, most were white British and more were female, and clonal diversity was possibly underestimated. Baseline serostatus was positive in only a handful of AZD1222 recipients. Nearly half of spike-specific TCRs reportedly target variant regions that are unmutated in the B.1.351 and B.1.1.7 variants. Sampled repertoires all dated from after the peak T cell response.

The V gene's germline CDR1 is SGDLS and CDR2 YYNGEE. Trimming took 5 bases from V and 1 from J, leaving 3 bases between them. CDR3 length equals 11 residues. Assay used: immunoSEQ multiplex PCR; TCRdb lists only in-frame clones, some missing. The sample has roughly 100,000 clones, about 86% seen once. This sequence was found in an adult in good health. The starting material was peripheral blood, obtained on day 0 of AZD1222 vaccination. This sequence joins TRBV9 and TRBJ2-5; no definite D call. The DNA for the CDR3 is TGTGCCAGCAGTTCCCAAGAGACCCAGTACTTC. It translates to CASSSQETQYF.